These 26 T cell receptor beta chains were sequenced from one sample in a study of blood T cell repertoires in COVID-19. Assay used: immunoSEQ multiplex PCR; TCRdb lists only in-frame clones, some missing. The top ten hold roughly 2% of the sample, which has about 200,000 clones, about 90% seen once. Input material: peripheral blood. These receptors were taken from a woman aged 50 to 60 with acute or convalescent COVID-19.

The rearrangement links TRBV4-3 to TRBJ1-5; 9 bases match TRBD1. J was trimmed by 5 bases and V by 3 bases; bases with no gene match: 5. The CDR3 runs 15 residues. The germline gives CDR1 LGHNA, CDR2 YSLEER. The CDR3 spells CASSQDWTGDQPQHF. As DNA, the CDR3 is TGCGCCAGCAGCCAGGATTGGACAGGGGATCAGCCCCAGCATTTT.

This chain uses TRBV19 with TRBJ2-7, with 7 bases matching TRBD1. The junction had 6 bases not matched to a gene; V was cut back by 7 bases and J by 3 bases. Germline assignment: CDR1 LNHDA and CDR2 SQIVND (reference sequence). The CDR3 runs to 13 residues. CDR3 DNA sequence: TGTGCCAGTACCCCGGGACAGTTCTACGAGCAGTACTTC. Its protein product is CASTPGQFYEQYF. Using reference TRBV19 and TRBJ2-7 for the parts outside the CDR3, the full variable domain is DGGITQSPKYLFRKEGQNVTLSCEQNLNHDAMYWYRQDPGQGLRLIYYSQIVNDFQKGDIAEGYSVSREKKESFPLTVTSAQKNPTAFYLCASTPGQFYEQYFGPGTRLTVT.

This chain uses TRBV9 with TRBJ2-5; TRBD2 matches 7 bases. This CDR3 region has 16 residues. With 4 bases clipped from V and 1 base from J, the junction kept 10 bases outside the gene matches. Per the germline V gene, CDR1 is SGDLS and CDR2 is YYNGEE. CDR3 region: CASSPSRSSGQETQYF. The DNA for the CDR3 is TGTGCCAGCAGCCCGAGCCGATCTAGCGGCCAAGAGACCCAGTACTTC.

V gene TRBV5-4 combines with J gene TRBJ2-3; D not resolved. The CDR3 consists of 16 residues. The germline V and J ends were trimmed by 4 bases and 0 bases, with 15 bases remaining between them. Per germline, CDR1 SGHNT and CDR2 YYREEE (reference sequence). CDR3 loop: CASSPPSRTSTDTQYF. The CDR3 DNA sequence: TGTGCCAGCAGCCCACCGTCTAGAACTAGCACAGATACGCAGTATTTT.

The chain uses TRBV7-2 and TRBJ2-3, with 8 bases lining up with TRBD2. The CDR3 spans 16 residues. V was pared by 2 bases and J by 2 bases, with 6 bases of the junction left unmatched. Germline CDR1 reads SGHTA; CDR2 reads FQGNSA. As DNA, the CDR3 is TGTGCCAGCAGCTTACAGCGGGGGCTCTTCACAGATACGCAGTATTTT. It is translated as CASSLQRGLFTDTQYF.

The chain is built from TRBV10-1 and TRBJ2-1, with 14 bases identical to TRBD2. The V gene's germline CDR1 is WNHNN and CDR2 SYGVQD (reference sequence). With V trimmed by 6 bases and J by 2 bases, 6 bases remained unmatched. This CDR3 is 17 amino acids long. The CDR3 bases are TGCGCCAGCAGCGGAAGGGGACTAGCGGGAGCCTACAATGAGCAGTTCTTC. It is translated as CASSGRGLAGAYNEQFF.

The chain uses TRBV19 and TRBJ2-1, with TRBD1 identical over 10 bases. CDR1 is LNHDA and CDR2 is SQIVND in the germline V gene (reference sequence). This CDR3 region has 12 residues. With V trimmed by 9 bases and J by 8 bases, 4 bases remained unmatched. The CDR3 loop is CASRQGADEQFF. The DNA of the CDR3 is TGTGCCAGCCGACAGGGGGCCGATGAGCAGTTCTTC.

CDR3 sequence reads: CASSLAGVGYTF. The CDR3 nucleotides are TGTGCCAGCAGTTTAGCAGGGGTCGGCTACACCTTC. V is TRBV12-3 or TRBV12-4 and J is TRBJ1-2; D may be TRBD1 (5 bases). V was cut by 0 bases and J by 8 bases, with 7 bases left in between. CDR3 length equals 12 residues.

The V call is TRBV7-8, the J call TRBJ2-5; TRBD2 matches at 9 bases. Losses at the gene ends were 2 bases for V and 5 bases for J; bases not matched to a gene: 6. The CDR3 contains 15 residues. Germline lookup yields CDR1 SGHVS and CDR2 FQNEAQ. CDR3 residues: CASSLYGTSRETQYF. The CDR3 bases are TGTGCCAGCAGCTTATACGGGACTAGCCGTGAGACCCAGTACTTC.

V and J are TRBV4-3 and TRBJ2-2; maybe TRBD2 (5 bases). Trimming took off 4 bases at V and 6 bases at J, with 12 bases between the two ends. Germline V gene lookup returns CDR1 LGHNA and CDR2 YSLEER. The CDR3 runs to 14 residues. Written as DNA, the CDR3 is TGCGCCAGCAGCCCTATACTAGTCGCCGGGGAGCTGTTTTTT. Translating gives CASSPILVAGELFF.

The chain employs TRBV6-5 and TRBJ1-6, with D maybe TRBD1 (5 bases). V lost 6 bases to trimming and J lost 2 bases, with 8 bases between them. The CDR3 sequence is 14 residues long. CDR1 MNHEY and CDR2 SVGAGI come from the germline V gene. This chain's CDR3 is CASSETAYNSPLHF. The CDR3 DNA is TGTGCCAGCAGCGAGACAGCCTATAATTCACCCCTCCACTTT.

J is TRBJ2-2 and V is TRBV3-1 (or the pseudogene TRBV3-2); 14 bases are shared with TRBD2. V lost 3 bases and J lost 6; bases outside the gene matches: 3. CDR3 length: 16 amino acids. The germline V gene has CDR1 LGHDT and CDR2 YNNKEL (reference sequence). The CDR3 here is CASSQGLAGVAGELFF. As DNA, the CDR3 is TGTGCCAGCAGCCAGGGACTAGCGGGAGTTGCCGGGGAGCTGTTTTTT.

The rearrangement joins TRBV30 to TRBJ2-7, with 9 bases identical to TRBD2. The CDR3 runs to 15 residues. V shed 0 bases, J shed 1 base, and the junction held 4 bases outside the gene matches. Germline V CDR1 and CDR2: GTSNPN, SVGIG (reference sequence). CDR3 region: CAWSVPTSGSYEQYF. CDR3 sequence (DNA): TGTGCCTGGAGTGTACCGACTAGCGGATCCTACGAGCAGTACTTC.

This chain links TRBV27 with TRBJ2-1; 10 bases are a match to TRBD1. The CDR3 covers 17 residues. V lost 2 bases and J lost 6; bases outside the gene matches: 10. Germline V gene lookup returns CDR1 MNHEY and CDR2 SMNVEV (reference sequence). CDR3 nucleotides: TGTGCCAGCAGTTTACGTTCCGGGACAGGGGTTACCAATGAGCAGTTCTTC. Protein sequence: CASSLRSGTGVTNEQFF.

In this sample, this clone turned up a few times. The chain recombines TRBV7-2 with TRBJ1-2; possibly TRBD1 for D (6 bases). The CDR3 contains 16 residues. Trimming stripped 3 bases from V and 8 bases from J, with 22 bases between. Germline loops: CDR1 SGHTA, CDR2 FQGNSA. The CDR3 sequence is CASSFPGAARGSGYTF. The CDR3 DNA is TGTGCCAGCAGCTTTCCTGGGGCGGCTAGGGGGAGCGGCTACACCTTC.

A remark on this clone: This specimen includes other DNA sequences encoding the same CDR3. This chain joins TRBV9 and TRBJ2-3, with 7 bases that match TRBD2. CDR3 size: 15 residues. The germline CDR1 and CDR2 sequences are SGDLS and YYNGEE. Germline trimming cut 0 bases from V and 2 bases from J; bases unmatched to any gene: 3. CDR3 sequence reads: CASSVAGGLTDTQYF. CDR3 DNA sequence: TGTGCCAGCAGCGTAGCGGGAGGTCTCACAGATACGCAGTATTTT.

The V and J genes are TRBV6-2 or TRBV6-3 and TRBJ2-1; 8 bases agree with TRBD1. Germline CDR1 is MNHEY and CDR2 is SVGEGT. V gave up 7 bases and J gave up 12 bases; unmatched junction bases: 11. The CDR3 is 13 residues long. For the CDR3, the DNA is TGTGCCAGCAACCCCCTGGACAGGGTACGGCAGTTCTTC. This sequence encodes CASNPLDRVRQFF.

The chain couples TRBV10-2 to TRBJ2-2; TRBD1 might be the D (7 bases). The germline gives CDR1 WSHSY, CDR2 SAAADI. Trimming removed 8 bases from V and 6 bases from J, with 16 bases in between. CDR3 length: 14 amino acids. CDR3 in amino acids: CASQGGGVPGELFF. As DNA, the CDR3 is TGCGCCAGCCAGGGGGGAGGCGTCCCCGGGGAGCTGTTTTTT.

The V and J genes are TRBV13 and TRBJ2-5; D may be TRBD1 (5 bases). The germline V gene encodes CDR1 PRHDT and CDR2 FYEKMQ (reference sequence). The V gene lost 1 base and the J gene lost 2 bases, with 8 bases spanning the gap. The CDR3 is made up of 14 amino acids. The CDR3 here is CASSLAGKQETQYF. The CDR3 DNA sequence: TGTGCCAGCAGCTTAGCAGGGAAGCAAGAGACCCAGTACTTC.

This chain connects TRBV5-6 to TRBJ1-5, with 8 bases matching TRBD1. The V segment lost 3 bases and the J segment 3 bases; nucleotides outside the gene matches: 8. CDR1 and CDR2 from the germline V gene are SGHDT and YYEEEE. The CDR3 is 16 amino acids. The CDR3 reads CASSYLGQGNNQPQHF. The CDR3 DNA sequence: TGTGCCAGCAGCTACCTAGGACAGGGAAACAATCAGCCCCAGCATTTT.

The chain uses TRBV5-1 and TRBJ1-1; tentative D call: TRBD1 (5 bases). Trimming pared 4 bases from V and 2 bases from J, leaving 15 bases between. This CDR3 has 15 amino acids. The germline V gene has CDR1 SGHRS and CDR2 YFSETQ. The CDR3 coding sequence is TGCGCCAGCAGCCGGGGGGGACCGACAAACACTGAAGCTTTCTTT. Amino acid sequence: CASSRGGPTNTEAFF.

This chain links TRBV9 with TRBJ1-2; no definite D call. Trimming left V 0 bases short and J 0 bases short, with 6 bases between. CDR3 length equals 14 residues. The V gene's germline CDR1 is SGDLS and CDR2 YYNGEE. In DNA, the CDR3 is TGTGCCAGCAGCGTAGACGGGACTAACTATGGCTACACCTTC. Its translation is CASSVDGTNYGYTF. The full variable domain, with the rest looked up from reference TRBV9 and TRBJ1-2, is DSGVTQTPKHLITATGQRVTLRCSPRSGDLSVYWYQQSLDQGLQFLIQYYNGEERAKGNILERFSAQQFPDLHSELNLSSLELGDSALYFCASSVDGTNYGYTFGSGTRLTVV.

As DNA, the CDR3 is TGTGCCAGCAGCTTTGGCAGTTACAATGAGCAGTTCTTC. Amino acid sequence: CASSFGSYNEQFF. The V gene is TRBV11-2, the J gene TRBJ2-1; D ambiguous. Germline V gives CDR1 SGHAT, CDR2 FQNNGV. The CDR3 sequence is 13 residues long. Trimming removed 3 bases at V and 4 bases at J, with 7 bases between.

The chain recombines TRBV11-2 with TRBJ1-2, with D perhaps matching TRBD1 (6 bases). Trimming took 1 base from V and 5 from J, leaving 8 bases between them. CDR3 size: 13 residues. Germline V CDR1 and CDR2: SGHAT, FQNNGV. Written as DNA, the CDR3 is TGTGCCAGCAGCTTAGGACAGGCATATGGCTACACCTTC. It is translated as CASSLGQAYGYTF.

The rearrangement joins TRBV7-9 to TRBJ2-3; D might be TRBD1 (5 bases). The CDR3 loop spans 16 amino acids. V was cut by 0 bases and J by 0 bases, with 10 bases left in between. CDR1 SEHNR and CDR2 FQNEAQ come from the germline V gene (reference sequence). This CDR3 is CASSLALRTSTDTQYF. The CDR3 DNA sequence: TGTGCCAGCAGCTTAGCTTTAAGGACAAGCACAGATACGCAGTATTTT. The full variable domain, in which reference TRBV7-9 and TRBJ2-3 provide the parts outside the CDR3, is DTGVSQNPRHKITKRGQNVTFRCDPISEHNRLYWYRQTLGQGPEFLTYFQNEAQLEKSRLLSDRFSAERPKGSFSTLEIQRTEQGDSAMYLCASSLALRTSTDTQYFGPGTRLTVL.

The chain links TRBV3-1 (or the pseudogene TRBV3-2) to TRBJ1-1; D remains ambiguous. CDR3 length equals 15 residues. The V gene lost 4 bases and the J gene lost 3 bases, with 15 bases spanning the gap. CDR1 LGHDT and CDR2 YNNKEL come from the germline V gene (reference sequence). CDR3 nucleotides: TGTGCCAGCAGCCCGGGGTCTTCTCCGGACACTGAAGCTTTCTTT. It encodes CASSPGSSPDTEAFF.